Here is one TCR beta chain with its context. Many counts were recorded for this clonotype. Which antigen it targets is not known. Per-base quality was not reported, and no clone a single base away is much larger than it. This entry is derived from a study of regulatory T cells in long-lasting Graves disease (dated by TCRdb to the early 2020s). About the full investigation: In the newly diagnosed Graves' disease group, patients had been taking antithyroid drugs for less than 3 months. Persistent Graves' disease patients were compared with newly diagnosed Graves' disease patients by peripheral blood TCR sequencing and RNA sequencing. The study took place in China and was registered as a clinical trial. TCR sequencing covered around 13 persistent and around 20 newly diagnosed Graves' disease patients, some 33 samples in total.

The method behind the library was multiplex PCR. Sequenced using an Illumina HiSeq 4000. To build TCR beta libraries, CDR3 regions were amplified by Arm-PCR using iRepertoire HTBI primers. Before sequencing, the PCR products underwent gel purification. In the source study's methods: A total of 60 to 80 TRBV and 14 TRBJ segments were identified across samples and were used for gene usage analysis of CDR3 amino acid clonotypes. COPE and FqMerger were used to merge filtered high-quality paired reads into contigs. Contigs were aligned with BLAST to IMGT TRBV, TRBD and TRBJ reference genes, and CDR3 was defined per IMGT. Any clonotype with a frequency above 0.1% was counted as a highly expanded clone. Repertoire diversity was measured by Shannon entropy, and V-J evenness by the Gini coefficient. Public clonotypes were defined as clonotypes shared by more than one individual. In-frame beta chains were kept once TCRdb had trimmed the public reads at Q25 with fastp and called clones with MiXCR. Here each entry gathers all rows of one CDR3 protein and keeps the most common genes and DNA. V and J calls and clone size were set by TCRdb, not the authors. For this sample the table gives 250,000 to 400,000 distinct CDR3 sequences, of which about 20% were detected only once. The ten biggest clones cover around 37% of the sample.

Study-wide findings and limitations: Preferential use of TRBV28, TRBJ1-2 and TRBJ2-5 was observed in persistent disease, whereas TRBV20-1 and TRBJ2-1 were favored in newly diagnosed disease. Compared with newly diagnosed patients, patients with persistent Graves' disease had lower TCR Shannon entropy and fewer highly expanded clones, which suggests clonal expansion. Patients with persistent disease shared more public clonotypes (approximately 2,500) than newly diagnosed patients did (approximately 990). The authors noted that the small sample size was a limitation that may lower accuracy. The study examined only peripheral blood because the primary lesion, thyroid tissue, could not be accessed. Only the TCR beta chain was sequenced and analyzed.

The CDR3 has 15 amino acids, counting the end cysteine and phenylalanine. Only the CDR3 part of the read is kept: 45 bases, read in frame from the first base. As encoded in the germline V gene, CDR1 is MNHEY while CDR2 is SVGEGT. V was cut back by 6 bases and J by 4 bases, leaving a gap of 16 bases between them. Read against the paper, the sample's time point label means: newly diagnosed GD, antithyroid drugs for less than 3 months. RNA was extracted from PBMCs in TRIzol for both TCR sequencing and RNA sequencing. Graves' disease was diagnosed according to American Thyroid Association guidelines. Recruitment of patients was carried out at an endocrinology department in Xi'an, China. From each patient, around 9.3 milliliters of peripheral blood was collected into an EDTA anticoagulant tube. Ficoll Paque Plus density gradient separation was used to isolate PBMCs, and no further T cell sorting was done. An Agilent 2100 Bioanalyzer and agarose gel were used to check RNA quality, and a NanoDrop 2000 was used to measure RNA concentration.

The receptor was isolated from a female donor with Graves disease. The V gene is TRBV6-2 or TRBV6-3 and the J gene is TRBJ1-5; tentative D gene TRBD1, with 5 bases matching. The input for sequencing was peripheral blood mononuclear cells (PBMCs), taken at new diagnosis, from a patient treated with antithyroid drugs. The base sequence is TGTGCCAGCAGCCCCGGCCAGGGCCAGAATCAGCCCCAGCATTTT. It codes for CASSPGQGQNQPQHF.